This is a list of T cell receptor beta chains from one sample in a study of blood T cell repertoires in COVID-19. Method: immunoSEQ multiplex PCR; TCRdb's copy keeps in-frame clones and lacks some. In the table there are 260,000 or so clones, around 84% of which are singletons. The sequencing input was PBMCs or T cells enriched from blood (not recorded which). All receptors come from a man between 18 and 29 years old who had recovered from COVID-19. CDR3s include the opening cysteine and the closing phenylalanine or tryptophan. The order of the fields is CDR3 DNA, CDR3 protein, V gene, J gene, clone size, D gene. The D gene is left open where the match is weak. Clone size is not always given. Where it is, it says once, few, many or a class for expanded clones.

CDR3nt: TGTGCCAGCAGCTTGGCGGTCGAGCAGTACTTC; CDR3aa: CASSLAVEQYF; v_gene: TRBV5-6; j_gene: TRBJ2-7; abundance: .; d_gene: .
CDR3nt: TGTGCCAGCAGGTCAAATGAAAAACTGTTTTTT; CDR3aa: CASRSNEKLFF; v_gene: TRBV28; j_gene: TRBJ1-4; abundance: .; d_gene: .
CDR3nt: TGTGCCAGCAGCCCGGGGGGGAGCTCCTACAATGAGCAGTTCTTC; CDR3aa: CASSPGGSSYNEQFF; v_gene: TRBV9; j_gene: TRBJ2-1; abundance: .; d_gene: TRBD2
CDR3nt: TGTGCCAGCAGCTCGGTCCCGGGAGCTTTCTTT; CDR3aa: CASSSVPGAFF; v_gene: TRBV7-9; j_gene: TRBJ1-1; abundance: .; d_gene: .
CDR3nt: TGTGCCAGCAGTTCTACCACTAGCTACGAGCAGTACTTC; CDR3aa: CASSSTTSYEQYF; v_gene: TRBV27; j_gene: TRBJ2-7; abundance: .; d_gene: .
CDR3nt: TGTGCCAGCAGCTTAGCTGGCAGGTCTGGCTACACCTTC; CDR3aa: CASSLAGRSGYTF; v_gene: TRBV7-9; j_gene: TRBJ1-2; abundance: few; d_gene: .
CDR3nt: TGCGCCAGCAGCCAAGGCCCCGTCGGGGGGCAAGAGACCCAGTACTTC; CDR3aa: CASSQGPVGGQETQYF; v_gene: TRBV4-1; j_gene: TRBJ2-5; abundance: .; d_gene: TRBD2
CDR3nt: TGTGCCAGCAGCTCGGGACTAGCGGAAGGTGAGCAGTTCTTC; CDR3aa: CASSSGLAEGEQFF; v_gene: TRBV7-9; j_gene: TRBJ2-1; abundance: .; d_gene: TRBD2
CDR3nt: TGTGCCAGCAGCAAGGCGGGGGAGTGGAACTATGGCTACACCTTC; CDR3aa: CASSKAGEWNYGYTF; v_gene: TRBV6-5; j_gene: TRBJ1-2; abundance: .; d_gene: .
CDR3nt: TGCGCCAGCAGCTCGGAGGGGGCGGAGACCCAGTACTTC; CDR3aa: CASSSEGAETQYF; v_gene: TRBV5-1; j_gene: TRBJ2-5; abundance: .; d_gene: .
CDR3nt: TGCGCCAGCAGCATGCCGGGACAGGGGACCTTTAATACCTACAATGAGCAGTTCTTC; CDR3aa: CASSMPGQGTFNTYNEQFF; v_gene: TRBV5-1; j_gene: TRBJ2-1; abundance: .; d_gene: TRBD1
CDR3nt: TGTGCCAGCAGGCCCAGGACAGTCCAGGGTGGGCTGTTTTTT; CDR3aa: CASRPRTVQGGLFF; v_gene: TRBV6-5; j_gene: TRBJ1-4; abundance: .; d_gene: .
CDR3nt: TGTGCCAGCAAACGGACTTCTAGCTCCTACGAGCAGTACTTC; CDR3aa: CASKRTSSSYEQYF; v_gene: TRBV3-1/TRBV3-2; j_gene: TRBJ2-7; abundance: .; d_gene: .
CDR3nt: TGCGCCAGCAGCTTAGGACTAGCGGGGCTGACCGGGGAGCTGTTTTTT; CDR3aa: CASSLGLAGLTGELFF; v_gene: TRBV5-1; j_gene: TRBJ2-2; abundance: .; d_gene: TRBD2
CDR3nt: TGTGCAAGTCGCCCCCACAGGATCTACTACGAGCAGTACTTC; CDR3aa: CASRPHRIYYEQYF; v_gene: TRBV12-2; j_gene: TRBJ2-7; abundance: .; d_gene: .
CDR3nt: TGCGCCAGCAGCCGGACCGGGACAGGGAGTGAAAAACTGTTTTTT; CDR3aa: CASSRTGTGSEKLFF; v_gene: TRBV5-1; j_gene: TRBJ1-4; abundance: .; d_gene: TRBD1
CDR3nt: TGTGCCAGCAGCTTGGGGACTAGCGGGACCGCCTACGAGCAGTACTTC; CDR3aa: CASSLGTSGTAYEQYF; v_gene: TRBV5-4; j_gene: TRBJ2-7; abundance: few; d_gene: TRBD2
CDR3nt: TGTGCCAGCAGTTACTACCCGCAGGCGTATAATTCACCCCTCCACTTT; CDR3aa: CASSYYPQAYNSPLHF; v_gene: TRBV6-5; j_gene: TRBJ1-6; abundance: .; d_gene: .
CDR3nt: TGTGCCAGCACAGCTCAGGGGGTGTGGAATCAGCCCCAGCATTTT; CDR3aa: CASTAQGVWNQPQHF; v_gene: TRBV2; j_gene: TRBJ1-5; abundance: few; d_gene: TRBD1
CDR3nt: TGTGCCAGTAGTACACAGGGGGGGAATTCACCCCTCCACTTT; CDR3aa: CASSTQGGNSPLHF; v_gene: TRBV19; j_gene: TRBJ1-6; abundance: .; d_gene: TRBD1
CDR3nt: TGCGCCAGTGAGTCTGGATTCGGGACAGGGCATGGCTACACCTTC; CDR3aa: CASESGFGTGHGYTF; v_gene: TRBV4-1; j_gene: TRBJ1-2; abundance: .; d_gene: TRBD1
CDR3nt: TGTGCCAGCAGTCAATCGACTAGCGGGATCCTCAATGAGCAGTTCTTC; CDR3aa: CASSQSTSGILNEQFF; v_gene: TRBV2; j_gene: TRBJ2-1; abundance: .; d_gene: TRBD2
CDR3nt: TGTGCCAGCAGCTTAAGAAGCGCTCAAGAGACCCAGTACTTC; CDR3aa: CASSLRSAQETQYF; v_gene: TRBV11-1; j_gene: TRBJ2-5; abundance: .; d_gene: .
CDR3nt: TGTGCCCGCAGCCGGGGGGGGAAGGACATTCAGTACTTC; CDR3aa: CARSRGGKDIQYF; v_gene: TRBV9; j_gene: TRBJ2-4; abundance: .; d_gene: TRBD2
CDR3nt: TGTGCCAGCAGTTTCAGGACAGAGACGAACACCGGGGAGCTGTTTTTT; CDR3aa: CASSFRTETNTGELFF; v_gene: TRBV6-5; j_gene: TRBJ2-2; abundance: .; d_gene: .
CDR3nt: TGCGCCAGCAGCTTCCTCACAGATACGCAGTATTTT; CDR3aa: CASSFLTDTQYF; v_gene: TRBV5-1; j_gene: TRBJ2-3; abundance: .; d_gene: .
CDR3nt: TGTGCCAGCAGCCAAGTCCGGGAGAATGGCTACACCTTC; CDR3aa: CASSQVRENGYTF; v_gene: TRBV3-1/TRBV3-2; j_gene: TRBJ1-2; abundance: .; d_gene: .
CDR3nt: TGTGCCAGCAGCTTTGGGACAGCTGTCGAGCAGTACTTC; CDR3aa: CASSFGTAVEQYF; v_gene: TRBV7-2; j_gene: TRBJ2-7; abundance: .; d_gene: TRBD1
CDR3nt: TGTGCCACCAGGGGTACGGGAGAGTACAATGAGCAGTTCTTC; CDR3aa: CATRGTGEYNEQFF; v_gene: TRBV24-1; j_gene: TRBJ2-1; abundance: .; d_gene: .
CDR3nt: TGTGCCAGCATGGTTTGGCTTAATCAGCCCCAGCATTTT; CDR3aa: CASMVWLNQPQHF; v_gene: TRBV28; j_gene: TRBJ1-5; abundance: .; d_gene: .
CDR3nt: TGCGCCAGCAGCTTGGGGGACAGGGGGAATGGCTACACCTTC; CDR3aa: CASSLGDRGNGYTF; v_gene: TRBV5-1; j_gene: TRBJ1-2; abundance: once; d_gene: TRBD1
CDR3nt: TGTGCCTGGAGGACTAGCGGGAGGGTGAATGAGCAGTTCTTC; CDR3aa: CAWRTSGRVNEQFF; v_gene: TRBV30; j_gene: TRBJ2-1; abundance: .; d_gene: TRBD2
CDR3nt: TGTGCCAGTAGTCTCCAGGGCTCCTATAATTCACCCCTCCACTTT; CDR3aa: CASSLQGSYNSPLHF; v_gene: TRBV19; j_gene: TRBJ1-6; abundance: .; d_gene: .
CDR3nt: TGTGCCAGCAGCATCCCCGACAGGGTAACTGGAAACACCATATATTTT; CDR3aa: CASSIPDRVTGNTIYF; v_gene: TRBV28; j_gene: TRBJ1-3; abundance: few; d_gene: TRBD1
CDR3nt: TGTGCCAGCAGCTTAGGGGGCAGGGGCGAGCAGTACTTC; CDR3aa: CASSLGGRGEQYF; v_gene: TRBV7-9; j_gene: TRBJ2-7; abundance: .; d_gene: .
CDR3nt: TGTGCCAGCAGCTCCCGGGACACACCTAACTATGGCTACACCTTC; CDR3aa: CASSSRDTPNYGYTF; v_gene: TRBV7-8; j_gene: TRBJ1-2; abundance: few; d_gene: .
CDR3nt: TGTGCCAGCAGTTTACCGAGCTCCTATAATTCACCCCTCCACTTT; CDR3aa: CASSLPSSYNSPLHF; v_gene: TRBV28; j_gene: TRBJ1-6; abundance: .; d_gene: .
CDR3nt: TGTGCCAGTAGTATGGCCCGGGGAATTGGCGTTGAAAAACTGTTTTTT; CDR3aa: CASSMARGIGVEKLFF; v_gene: TRBV19; j_gene: TRBJ1-4; abundance: .; d_gene: .
CDR3nt: TGTGCCAGCACCCTCAACCAGAGGGGTGAGGGGGGGACCGGGGAGCTGTTTTTT; CDR3aa: CASTLNQRGEGGTGELFF; v_gene: TRBV5-5; j_gene: TRBJ2-2; abundance: .; d_gene: .
CDR3nt: TGTGCCAGCATCGTTGGGACAGGACCGTCACCCCTCCACTTT; CDR3aa: CASIVGTGPSPLHF; v_gene: TRBV14; j_gene: TRBJ1-6; abundance: .; d_gene: TRBD1
CDR3nt: TGTGCCAGCTCACCCCTAACGACAGGGGAATTCTCTGGAAACACCATATATTTT; CDR3aa: CASSPLTTGEFSGNTIYF; v_gene: TRBV18; j_gene: TRBJ1-3; abundance: few; d_gene: TRBD1
CDR3nt: TGTGCCAGTAGTATAGGTAACACAGGGGGGTCGGAGCAGTTCTTC; CDR3aa: CASSIGNTGGSEQFF; v_gene: TRBV19; j_gene: TRBJ2-1; abundance: .; d_gene: TRBD1